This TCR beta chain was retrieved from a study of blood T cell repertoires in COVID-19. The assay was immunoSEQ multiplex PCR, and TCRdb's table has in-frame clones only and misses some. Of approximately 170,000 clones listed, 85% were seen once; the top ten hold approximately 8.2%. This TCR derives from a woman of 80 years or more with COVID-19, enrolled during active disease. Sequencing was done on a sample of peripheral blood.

The CDR3 DNA reads TGCGCCAGCAGCCAAGTCCGGGCCAGGGGGCTTGGAAACACCATATATTTT. Its protein product is CASSQVRARGLGNTIYF. The chain employs TRBV4-1 and TRBJ1-3; TRBD1 matches 8 bases. The CDR3 length is 17 residues. CDR1 and CDR2 (germline): MGHRA, YSYEKL. The V gene end was trimmed by 1 base and the J gene end by 3 bases; junction bases not matched to a gene: 8.